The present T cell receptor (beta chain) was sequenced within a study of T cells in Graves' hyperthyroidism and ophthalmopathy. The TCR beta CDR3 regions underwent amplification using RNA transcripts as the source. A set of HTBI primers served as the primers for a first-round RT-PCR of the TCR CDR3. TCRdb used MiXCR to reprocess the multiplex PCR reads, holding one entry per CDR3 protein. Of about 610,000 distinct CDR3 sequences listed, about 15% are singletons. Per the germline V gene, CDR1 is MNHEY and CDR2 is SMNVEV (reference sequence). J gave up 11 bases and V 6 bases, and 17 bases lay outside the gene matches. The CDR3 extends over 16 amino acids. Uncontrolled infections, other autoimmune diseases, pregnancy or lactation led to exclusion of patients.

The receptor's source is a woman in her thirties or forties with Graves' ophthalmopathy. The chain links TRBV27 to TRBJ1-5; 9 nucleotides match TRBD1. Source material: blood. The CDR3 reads CASRDRGQGTDYTQHF. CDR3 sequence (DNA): TGTGCCAGCAGAGATAGGGGACAGGGTACAGACTATACCCAGCATTTT.